The 27 T cell receptor beta chains given below trace back to one sample, sequenced in a study of coeliac disease. These TCRs' antigens remain unknown. The study, taken as a whole, reports: In active celiac disease, intraepithelial and lamina propria TRB and TRG repertoires were less clonal than controls.

TCRdb keeps only in-frame clones here, not all; method: immunoSEQ multiplex PCR. The profile shows 2,500 to 3,000 clones, around half of them singletons. Sequencing used intraepithelial lymphocytes from the gut. These TCRs come from a man in his fifties or sixties with active celiac disease.

The V call is TRBV11-1, the J call TRBJ2-2; 11 positions match TRBD1. The CDR3 consists of 14 residues. Per germline, CDR1 SGHAT and CDR2 FQDESV (reference sequence). Germline trimming cut 5 bases from V and 6 bases from J; bases unmatched to any gene: 2. CDR3 sequence reads: CASSEGQGAGELFF. The CDR3 nucleotides read TGTGCCAGCAGCGAGGGACAGGGGGCCGGGGAGCTGTTTTTT. The entire variable domain, with the rest obtained from reference TRBV11-1 and TRBJ2-2, is as follows: EAEVAQSPRYKITEKSQAVAFWCDPISGHATLYWYRQILGQGPELLVQFQDESVVDDSQLPKDRFSAERLKGVDSTLKIQPAELGDSAMYLCASSEGQGAGELFFGEGSRLTVL.

The chain has TRBV18 and TRBJ1-2; D is possibly TRBD1 (5 bases). This CDR3 region has 13 residues. CDR1 and CDR2 from the germline V gene are KGHSH and LQKENI. V gave up 2 bases and J gave up 5 bases, with 9 bases separating them. The CDR3, as DNA: TGTGCCAGCTCACCAGAGACAGATTATGGCTACACCTTC. It codes for CASSPETDYGYTF.

The chain carries TRBV7-9 and TRBJ2-1; the D is unclear. The V gene lost 1 base and the J gene lost 8 bases, with 12 bases spanning the gap. The CDR3 spans 14 residues. Germline loops: CDR1 SEHNR, CDR2 FQNEAQ (reference sequence). The CDR3 DNA is TGTGCCAGCAGCTTAGAGCATCCGAGCGATGAGCAGTTCTTC. This encodes CASSLEHPSDEQFF.

This clone was observed a handful of times. The chain uses TRBV28 and TRBJ2-2, with 9 bases fitting TRBD1. The CDR3 consists of 15 residues. The V gene's germline CDR1 is MDHEN and CDR2 SYDVKM. V lost 5 bases, J lost 5 bases, and 6 bases stayed unmatched. The CDR3 loop reads CASSPADRGTGELFF. Written as DNA, the CDR3 is TGTGCCAGCAGTCCGGCGGACAGGGGAACCGGGGAGCTGTTTTTT. Complete variable domain (other parts from reference TRBV28 and TRBJ2-2): DVKVTQSSRYLVKRTGEKVFLECVQDMDHENMFWYRQDPGLGLRLIYFSYDVKMKEKGDIPEGYSVSREKKERFSLILESASTNQTSMYLCASSPADRGTGELFFGEGSRLTVL.

The rearrangement uses TRBV28 and TRBJ2-3; 9 bases are a match to TRBD1. V gave up 4 bases and J gave up 3 bases; unmatched junction bases: 5. The CDR3 spans 15 residues. Germline CDR1 reads MDHEN; CDR2 reads SYDVKM. The DNA for the CDR3 is TGTGCCAGCAGTTCCGGGACAGGGCGTACAGATACGCAGTATTTT. Encoded protein: CASSSGTGRTDTQYF.

V and J are TRBV7-8 and TRBJ2-1; no clear D gene. CDR1 and CDR2 (germline): SGHVS, FQNEAQ. The CDR3 extends over 15 amino acids. Trimming took 1 base from V and 1 from J, leaving 8 bases between them. The CDR3 sequence is CASSLVQRSYNEQFF. As DNA, the CDR3 is TGTGCCAGCAGCTTAGTGCAACGGTCCTACAATGAGCAGTTCTTC.

This clone was counted a few times. The chain is built from TRBV6-5 and TRBJ2-1; D possibly corresponds to TRBD2 (5 bases). The V end was cut by 1 base, the J end by 9 bases, with 16 bases between. This CDR3 region has 15 residues. In germline, CDR1 is MNHEY, CDR2 SVGAGI. As DNA, the CDR3 is TGTGCCAGCAGTTACTTGGACTTCCCCTCGGGTGAGCAGTTCTTC. It is translated as CASSYLDFPSGEQFF.

The chain joins TRBV4-2 to TRBJ2-3, with D tentatively TRBD1 (6 bases). The germline CDR1 and CDR2 sequences are LGHNA and YNFKEQ. The CDR3 has 16 amino acids. The V and J ends lost 0 bases and 3 bases respectively, with 13 bases between them. The CDR3 region is CASSQDMAGETDTQYF. Written as DNA, the CDR3 is TGTGCCAGCAGCCAAGATATGGCAGGGGAAACAGATACGCAGTATTTT.

V and J are TRBV6-1 and TRBJ2-7; 9 bases align to TRBD1. V shed 7 bases and J 5 bases; nucleotides not matched to a gene: 6. There are 13 residues in the CDR3. The germline CDR1 and CDR2 sequences are MNHNS and SASEGT. CDR3 nucleotide sequence: TGTGCCAGCAAGGGACAGGGACTCCACGAGCAGTACTTC. The encoded protein is CASKGQGLHEQYF.

The genes are TRBV4-1 and TRBJ2-1, with 8 bases identical to TRBD2. The CDR3 runs to 17 residues. Germline loops: CDR1 MGHRA, CDR2 YSYEKL. J was trimmed by 6 bases and V by 0 bases; bases with no gene match: 10. The CDR3 DNA reads as TGCGCCAGCAGCCAAGAAAAGGAGCGGGAGTATAGCAATGAGCAGTTCTTC. Its protein product is CASSQEKEREYSNEQFF.

This clone was counted a few times. The rearrangement joins TRBV28 to TRBJ2-7; TRBD1 matches at 11 bases. Trimming removed 6 bases from V and 1 base from J; junction bases left unmatched: 11. In germline, CDR1 is MDHEN, CDR2 SYDVKM. The CDR3 has 17 amino acids. The CDR3 loop is CASSFPGTGGRSYEQYF. CDR3 nucleotide sequence: TGTGCCAGCAGCTTCCCCGGGACAGGGGGACGGTCCTACGAGCAGTACTTC.

This clone was seen only a few times. The chain combines TRBV28 with TRBJ2-7, with a weak D call TRBD2 (5 bases). Germline V CDR1 and CDR2: MDHEN, SYDVKM. V gave up 3 bases and J gave up 3 bases, with 12 bases separating them. The CDR3 sequence is 14 residues long. CDR3: CASSFLGDYYEQYF. The CDR3, as DNA: TGTGCCAGCAGTTTCCTGGGAGATTACTACGAGCAGTACTTC.

Only a few counts were recorded for this clone. The chain links TRBV5-4 to TRBJ2-5; TRBD1 agrees at 7 bases. This CDR3 contains 14 residues. The V gene's germline CDR1 is SGHNT and CDR2 YYREEE (reference sequence). The J segment lost 1 base and the V segment lost 3 bases, leaving 3 bases of the junction unmatched. Here the CDR3 reads CASSWGTVQETQYF. CDR3 nucleotide sequence: TGTGCCAGCAGCTGGGGGACAGTCCAAGAGACCCAGTACTTC.

This clone showed up just a few times. An end of the junction differs from the germline gene, which may be a read error. This chain joins TRBV6-4 and TRBJ2-4, with 9 positions matching TRBD1. Germline V gene lookup returns CDR1 MRHNA and CDR2 SNTAGT. CDR3 length equals 16 residues. The CDR3 spells CASSDWPGQGKNIQYF. CDR3 coding DNA: TGTGCCAGCAGCGACTGGCCGGGACAGGGAAAAAACATTCAGTACTTC.

The sample holds one count of this clone. The chain is built from TRBV15 and TRBJ2-3; a weak D match, TRBD1 (6 bases). Trimming left V 6 bases short and J 1 base short, with 14 bases between. The CDR3 totals 15 residues. Germline-derived CDR1 and CDR2 are LNHNV and YYDKDF (reference sequence). CDR3 DNA sequence: TGTGCCACCAGTCCAGGGGAGTCGGGCACAGATACGCAGTATTTT. Its translation is CATSPGESGTDTQYF.

The V gene is TRBV27, the J gene TRBJ2-2; TRBD1 matches at 7 bases. CDR3 size: 16 residues. Germline CDR1 MNHEY, CDR2 SMNVEV (reference sequence). The junction had 9 bases not matched to a gene; V was cut back by 2 bases and J by 6 bases. CDR3 sequence reads: CASSLPDRPGAGELFF. The CDR3 bases are TGTGCCAGCAGTTTACCGGACAGGCCTGGGGCCGGGGAGCTGTTTTTT.

The chain couples TRBV30 to TRBJ2-5, with no clear D. The J call is uncertain, as TRBJ2-7 better fits the DNA end. The CDR3 has 12 residues. The germline gives CDR1 GTSNPN, CDR2 SVGIG (reference sequence). CDR3 DNA: TGTGCCTGGGCGGAACCGCCCTACGAGCAGTACTTC. It codes for CAWAEPPYEQYF.

The chain has TRBV7-2 and TRBJ1-1; 9 nucleotides match TRBD1. V lost 4 bases and J lost 6; bases outside the gene matches: 9. CDR1 and CDR2 from the germline V gene are SGHTA and FQGNSA. The CDR3 loop spans 15 amino acids. CDR3 region: CASSSNLQGAAEAFF. The CDR3 nucleotides are TGTGCCAGCAGCTCGAATTTACAGGGGGCGGCTGAAGCTTTCTTT.

The chain joins TRBV27 to TRBJ2-3, with D uncertain. The germline V gene encodes CDR1 MNHEY and CDR2 SMNVEV (reference sequence). The V gene lost 5 bases and the J gene lost 6 bases, with 15 bases spanning the gap. This CDR3 comprises 14 residues. The DNA for the CDR3 is TGTGCCAGCAGTCCACGGGTCCCCCCCGATACGCAGTATTTT. Translated, it gives CASSPRVPPDTQYF.

This clone is large in the sample. The chain recombines TRBV29-1 with TRBJ1-1; no clear D. Germline V CDR1 and CDR2: SQVTM, ANQGSEA. This CDR3 contains 12 residues. V lost 6 bases and J lost 3, with 11 bases in between. DNA of the CDR3: TGCAGCGTACGGGGAGGTGACACTGAAGCTTTCTTT. Protein: CSVRGGDTEAFF.

V is TRBV9 and J is TRBJ1-2; 7 nucleotides line up with TRBD1. Germline CDR1 SGDLS, CDR2 YYNGEE. The CDR3 is made up of 12 amino acids. With 6 bases clipped from V and 10 bases from J, the junction kept 9 bases outside the gene matches. The CDR3 nucleotides are TGTGCCAGCACCTCAGGGGGGAGTGACTACACCTTC. Residues: CASTSGGSDYTF.

This clone was seen a handful of times. The genes are TRBV5-1 and TRBJ2-5, with D perhaps matching TRBD2 (5 bases). Between the trimmed V and J ends, which lost 4 bases and 0 bases, there was a span of 10 bases. The V gene's germline CDR1 is SGHRS and CDR2 YFSETQ. CDR3 length: 14 residues. The CDR3 DNA reads TGCGCCAGCAGCAGCCGGGAACACCAAGAGACCCAGTACTTC. Translating it yields CASSSREHQETQYF.

This chain joins TRBV30 and TRBJ1-6, with TRBD1 matching 7 bases. Germline CDR1 and CDR2: GTSNPN and SVGIG (reference sequence). The V segment lost 5 bases and the J segment 0 bases; nucleotides outside the gene matches: 7. This CDR3 has 16 residues. The CDR3 here is CAWGRPGGSYNSPLHF. The CDR3 coding sequence is TGTGCCTGGGGCCGCCCAGGGGGCTCCTATAATTCACCCCTCCACTTT.

The V gene is TRBV14, the J gene TRBJ2-5; D may be TRBD2 (5 bases). Germline V gene lookup returns CDR1 SGHDN and CDR2 FVKESK. The V end lost 4 bases, the J end lost 5 bases, and 17 bases lay between the germline ends. The CDR3 covers 15 residues. The CDR3 region is CASSRGPEYGETQYF. In DNA form, the CDR3 reads TGTGCCAGCAGCCGCGGGCCGGAATATGGGGAGACCCAGTACTTC.

This clone was seen a handful of times. Here the CDR3 reads CASSAQPDYPLASGANVLTF. CDR3 bases: TGTGCCAGCAGCGCCCAACCAGACTATCCCTTAGCGTCTGGGGCCAACGTCCTGACTTTC. The chain carries TRBV9 and TRBJ2-6, with D tentatively TRBD2 (5 bases). The germline V gene has CDR1 SGDLS and CDR2 YYNGEE. V shed 3 bases and J shed 1 base, with 23 bases lying between them. This CDR3 region has 20 residues.

The rearrangement uses TRBV11-2 and TRBJ2-1; TRBD2 agrees at 9 bases. The CDR3 has 16 amino acids. The germline V gene has CDR1 SGHAT and CDR2 FQNNGV. The trim removed 5 bases at V and 4 bases at J, leaving 9 bases unmatched. CDR3 loop: CASSPVAGALYNEQFF. In nucleotides, the CDR3 is TGTGCCAGCAGCCCCGTAGCGGGGGCCTTATACAATGAGCAGTTCTTC.

In its sample, this clone ranks as medium-sized (0.01 to 0.1%). This chain uses TRBV9 with TRBJ2-1; D perhaps matches TRBD1 (6 bases). Looked up from germline, CDR1 is SGDLS and CDR2 is YYNGEE. The CDR3 extends over 13 amino acids. V lost 3 bases and J 7 bases, leaving 11 bases between the germline ends. The CDR3 is CASSGARGNEQFF. The CDR3 nucleotides read TGTGCCAGCAGCGGAGCCAGGGGTAATGAGCAGTTCTTC.